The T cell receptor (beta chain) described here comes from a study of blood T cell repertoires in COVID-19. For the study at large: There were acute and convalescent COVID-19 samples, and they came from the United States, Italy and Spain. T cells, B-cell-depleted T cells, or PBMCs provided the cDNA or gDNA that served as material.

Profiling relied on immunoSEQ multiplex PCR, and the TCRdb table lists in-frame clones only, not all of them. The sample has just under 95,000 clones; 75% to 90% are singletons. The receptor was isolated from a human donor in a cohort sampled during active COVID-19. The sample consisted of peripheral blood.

CDR3 loop: CASNTGARVWPLHF. The CDR3 DNA reads as TGTGCCAGCAATACAGGGGCCCGGGTGTGGCCCCTCCACTTT. This sequence joins TRBV3-1 (or the pseudogene TRBV3-2) and TRBJ1-6; 7 nucleotides align to TRBD1. Germline-derived CDR1 and CDR2 are LGHDT and YNNKEL (reference sequence). This CDR3 is 14 amino acids long. Germline trimming cut 7 bases from V and 13 bases from J; bases unmatched to any gene: 13.